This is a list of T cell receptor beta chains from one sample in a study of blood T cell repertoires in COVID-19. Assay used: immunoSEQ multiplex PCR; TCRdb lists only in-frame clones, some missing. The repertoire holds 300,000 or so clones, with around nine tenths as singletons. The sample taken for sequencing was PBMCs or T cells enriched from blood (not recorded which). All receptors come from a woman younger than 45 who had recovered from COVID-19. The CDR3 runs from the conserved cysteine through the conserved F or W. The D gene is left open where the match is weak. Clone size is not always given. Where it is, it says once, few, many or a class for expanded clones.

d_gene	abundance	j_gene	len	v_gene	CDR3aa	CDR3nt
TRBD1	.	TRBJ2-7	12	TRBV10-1	CATDHRGDEQYF	TGCGCCACCGACCACAGGGGGGACGAGCAGTACTTC
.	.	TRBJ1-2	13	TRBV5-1	CASRPEAMSGYTF	TGCGCCAGCCGCCCCGAGGCGATGAGTGGCTACACCTTC
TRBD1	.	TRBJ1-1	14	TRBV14	CASSQTGLGAEAFF	TGTGCCAGCAGCCAGACAGGGTTGGGGGCTGAAGCTTTCTTT
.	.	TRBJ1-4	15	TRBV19	CASSPQQGPQEKLFF	TGTGCCAGTAGTCCTCAACAGGGACCGCAGGAAAAACTGTTTTTT
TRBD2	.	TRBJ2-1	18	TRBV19	CASSSGGWTSGGSNEQFF	TGTGCCAGTAGCTCAGGTGGATGGACTAGCGGGGGGAGCAATGAGCAGTTCTTC
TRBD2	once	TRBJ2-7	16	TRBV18	CASSHTSGGLPYEQYF	TGTGCCAGCTCCCATACTAGCGGGGGGCTGCCCTACGAGCAGTACTTC
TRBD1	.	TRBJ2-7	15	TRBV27	CASSSPGTGTYEQYF	TGTGCCAGCAGTTCCCCCGGGACAGGCACCTACGAGCAGTACTTC
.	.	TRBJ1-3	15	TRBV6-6	CASTHRSGSGNTIYF	TGTGCCAGCACTCACAGGAGTGGCTCTGGAAACACCATATATTTT
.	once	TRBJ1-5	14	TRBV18	CASSPGRGNQPQHF	TGTGCCAGCTCACCAGGCAGGGGCAATCAGCCCCAGCATTTT
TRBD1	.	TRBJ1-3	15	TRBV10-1	CASSEDRGFGNTIYF	TGCGCCAGCAGTGAGGACAGGGGCTTTGGAAACACCATATATTTT
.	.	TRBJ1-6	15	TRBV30	CAWTGSALYNSPLHF	TGTGCCTGGACCGGGTCAGCTCTTTATAATTCACCCCTCCACTTT
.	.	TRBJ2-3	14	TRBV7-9	CASSLGRGRDTQYF	TGTGCCAGCAGCTTAGGGCGTGGGAGGGATACGCAGTATTTT
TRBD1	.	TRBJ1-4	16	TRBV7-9	CASSSLSSDRAEKLFF	TGTGCCAGCAGCTCCCTATCCTCGGACAGGGCCGAAAAACTGTTTTTT
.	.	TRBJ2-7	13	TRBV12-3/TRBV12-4	CASSLGTAREQYF	TGTGCCAGCAGTTTAGGGACAGCCCGGGAGCAGTACTTC
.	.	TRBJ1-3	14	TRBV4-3	CASSPSSSGNTIYF	TGCGCCAGCAGCCCATCCAGCTCTGGAAACACCATATATTTT
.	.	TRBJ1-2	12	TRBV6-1	CASSEALPGVTF	TGTGCCAGCAGTGAAGCGCTTCCGGGAGTCACCTTC
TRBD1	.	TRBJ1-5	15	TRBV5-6	CASSLGRGRWQPQHF	TGTGCCAGCAGCTTGGGCAGGGGGCGTTGGCAGCCCCAGCATTTT
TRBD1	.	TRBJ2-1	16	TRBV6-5	CASSYSGGQGGNEQFF	TGTGCCAGCAGTTACTCCGGAGGACAGGGTGGCAATGAGCAGTTCTTC
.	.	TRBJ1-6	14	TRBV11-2	CASSLRQGNSPLHF	TGTGCCAGCAGCTTAAGGCAGGGTAATTCACCCCTCCACTTT
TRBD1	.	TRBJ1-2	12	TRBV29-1	CSGYSGGNGYTF	TGCAGCGGATACTCAGGGGGAAATGGCTACACCTTC
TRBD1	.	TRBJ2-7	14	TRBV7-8	CASSPRTGSYEQYF	TGTGCCAGCAGCCCCCGGACAGGATCCTACGAGCAGTACTTC
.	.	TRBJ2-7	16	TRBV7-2	CASSLGGAGGSYEQYF	TGTGCCAGCAGCTTAGGGGGGGCAGGGGGAAGTTACGAGCAGTACTTC
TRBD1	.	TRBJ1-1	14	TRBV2	CASRQGQLDTEAFF	TGTGCCAGCAGACAGGGACAGCTGGACACTGAAGCTTTCTTT
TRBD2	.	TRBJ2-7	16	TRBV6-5	CASSSRGAGGRYEQYF	TGTGCCAGCAGTTCCCGGGGAGCGGGGGGGCGTTACGAGCAGTACTTC
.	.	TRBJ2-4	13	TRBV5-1	CASSLEIRNIQYF	TGCGCCAGCAGCTTGGAGATCCGGAACATTCAGTACTTC
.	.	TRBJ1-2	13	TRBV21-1	CASSLRDIYGYTF	TGTGCCAGCAGCCTCCGGGACATCTATGGCTACACCTTC
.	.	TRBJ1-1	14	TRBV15	CATSPRGIGTEAFF	TGTGCCACCTCACCCCGGGGGATTGGAACTGAAGCTTTCTTT
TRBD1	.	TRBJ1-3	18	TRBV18	CASSPTGTAVSIGNTIYF	TGTGCCAGCTCACCGACTGGGACAGCAGTATCCATTGGAAACACCATATATTTT
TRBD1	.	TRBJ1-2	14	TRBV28	CASSLTGGANGYTF	TGTGCCAGCAGTTTGACAGGGGGCGCTAATGGCTACACCTTC
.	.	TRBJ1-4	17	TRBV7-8	CASSLVGWAGANEKLFF	TGTGCCAGCAGCTTAGTAGGTTGGGCAGGGGCGAATGAAAAACTGTTTTTT
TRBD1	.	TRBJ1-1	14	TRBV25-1	CASSPTGTLIEAFF	TGTGCCAGCAGTCCGACAGGGACCTTGATTGAAGCTTTCTTT
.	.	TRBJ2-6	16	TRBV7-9	CASSPTTGSGANVLTF	TGTGCCAGCAGCCCCACCACGGGCTCTGGGGCCAACGTCCTGACTTTC
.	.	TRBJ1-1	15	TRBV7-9	CASSLAVGFGTEAFF	TGTGCCAGCAGCTTAGCGGTGGGCTTCGGCACTGAAGCTTTCTTT
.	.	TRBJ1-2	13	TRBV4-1	CASSQGSGDGYTF	TGCGCCAGCAGCCAAGGTTCGGGGGATGGCTACACCTTC
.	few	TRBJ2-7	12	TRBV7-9	CASSPRGYEQYF	TGTGCCAGCAGCCCACGGGGTTACGAGCAGTACTTC
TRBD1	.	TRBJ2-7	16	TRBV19	CASSIFDGTGAYEQYF	TGTGCCAGTAGTATATTCGACGGGACAGGGGCCTACGAGCAGTACTTC
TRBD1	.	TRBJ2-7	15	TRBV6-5	CASSYRGQGANEQYF	TGTGCCAGCAGTTACCGGGGGCAGGGGGCCAACGAGCAGTACTTC
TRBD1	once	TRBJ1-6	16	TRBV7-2	CASSLFLDRANSPLHF	TGTGCCAGCAGCTTATTCTTAGACAGGGCGAATTCACCCCTCCACTTT
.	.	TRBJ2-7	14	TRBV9	CASSVGGNTYEQYF	TGTGCCAGCAGCGTAGGAGGGAATACCTACGAGCAGTACTTC
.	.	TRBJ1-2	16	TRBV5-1	CASSLDTWREQDGYTF	TGCGCCAGCAGCTTGGATACGTGGAGGGAGCAGGATGGCTACACCTTC
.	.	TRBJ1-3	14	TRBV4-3	CASSQAAGSYTIYF	TGCGCCAGCAGCCAAGCGGCAGGTAGTTACACCATATATTTT
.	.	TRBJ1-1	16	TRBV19	CASSNLVGDMNTEAFF	TGTGCCAGTAGTAATCTGGTCGGGGACATGAACACTGAAGCTTTCTTT
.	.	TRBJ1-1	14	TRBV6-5	CASTSLGRNTEAFF	TGTGCCAGCACCTCTTTGGGGAGGAACACTGAAGCTTTCTTT
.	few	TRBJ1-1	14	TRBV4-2	CASSQGHPNTEAFF	TGTGCCAGCAGCCAAGGACACCCGAACACTGAAGCTTTCTTT
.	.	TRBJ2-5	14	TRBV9	CASSASDREETQYF	TGTGCCAGCAGCGCGAGCGACAGAGAGGAGACCCAGTACTTC
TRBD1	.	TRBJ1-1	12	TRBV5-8	CASSLADRGLFF	TGTGCCAGCAGCTTGGCGGACAGGGGGCTATTCTTT
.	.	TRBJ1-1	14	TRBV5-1	CASSTDTMNTEAFF	TGCGCCAGCAGCACGGACACGATGAACACTGAAGCTTTCTTT
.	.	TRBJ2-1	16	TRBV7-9	CASSPAGLSPRNEQFF	TGTGCCAGCAGCCCGGCCGGACTTTCCCCTCGCAATGAGCAGTTCTTC
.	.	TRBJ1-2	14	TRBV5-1	CASTLTASNYGYTF	TGCGCCAGCACCCTGACAGCCTCTAACTATGGCTACACCTTC